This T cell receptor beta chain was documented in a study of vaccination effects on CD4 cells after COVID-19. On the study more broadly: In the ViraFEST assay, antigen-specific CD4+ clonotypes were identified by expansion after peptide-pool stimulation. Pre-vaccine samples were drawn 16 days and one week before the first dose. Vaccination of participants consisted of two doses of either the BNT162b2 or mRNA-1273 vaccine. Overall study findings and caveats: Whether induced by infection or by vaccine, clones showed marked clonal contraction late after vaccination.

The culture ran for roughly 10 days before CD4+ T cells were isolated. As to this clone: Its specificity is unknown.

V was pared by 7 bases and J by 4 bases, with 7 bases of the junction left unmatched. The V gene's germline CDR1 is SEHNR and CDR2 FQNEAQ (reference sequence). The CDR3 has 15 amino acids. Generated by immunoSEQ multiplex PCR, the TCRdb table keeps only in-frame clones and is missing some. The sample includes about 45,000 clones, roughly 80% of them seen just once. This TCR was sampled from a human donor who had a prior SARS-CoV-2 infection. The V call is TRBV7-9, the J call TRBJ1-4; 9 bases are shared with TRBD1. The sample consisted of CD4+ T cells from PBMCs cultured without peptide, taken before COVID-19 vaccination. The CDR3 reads CASTLTGGDNEKLFF. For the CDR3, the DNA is TGTGCCAGCACCCTCACAGGGGGCGATAATGAAAAACTGTTTTTT.